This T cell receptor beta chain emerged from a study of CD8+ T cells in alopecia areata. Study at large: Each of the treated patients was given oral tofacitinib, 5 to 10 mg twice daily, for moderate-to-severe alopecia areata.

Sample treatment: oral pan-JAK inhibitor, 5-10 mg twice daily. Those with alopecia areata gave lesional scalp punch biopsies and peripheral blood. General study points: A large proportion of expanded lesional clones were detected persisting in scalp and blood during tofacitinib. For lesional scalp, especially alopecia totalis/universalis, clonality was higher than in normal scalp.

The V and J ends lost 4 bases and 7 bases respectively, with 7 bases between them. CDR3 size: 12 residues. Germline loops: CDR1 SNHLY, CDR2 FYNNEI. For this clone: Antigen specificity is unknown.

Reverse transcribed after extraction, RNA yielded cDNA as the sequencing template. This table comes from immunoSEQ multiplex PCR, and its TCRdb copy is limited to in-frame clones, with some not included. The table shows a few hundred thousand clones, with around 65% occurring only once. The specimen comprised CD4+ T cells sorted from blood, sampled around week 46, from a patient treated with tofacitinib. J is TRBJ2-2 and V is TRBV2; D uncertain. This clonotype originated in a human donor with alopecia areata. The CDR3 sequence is CASSAILGELFF. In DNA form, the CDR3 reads TGTGCCAGCAGTGCCATTCTCGGGGAGCTGTTTTTT.